These 12 T cell receptor beta chains came from one sample sequenced in a study of identical twins. Via MiXCR, TCRdb re-called the 5' RACE reads, giving one row per CDR3 protein. Of just under 650,000 distinct CDR3 sequences in the sample, about 7.6% were seen once. Separately, the same data were catalogued under a study of yellow fever vaccine responses in identical twins.

The specimen sequenced was PBMCs. The receptors were gathered from a woman aged 18-35 years in good health.

The table lists this clonotype with a few counts. This chain links TRBV12-3 or TRBV12-4 with TRBJ2-6, with unresolved D. This CDR3 is built from 14 residues. Trimming stripped 6 bases from V and 0 bases from J, with 6 bases between. The CDR3 protein is CASSPNSGANVLTF. CDR3 nucleotide sequence: TGTGCCAGCAGCCCCAACTCTGGGGCCAACGTCCTGACTTTC.

This clonotype appeared many times. This rearrangement joins TRBV6-1 to TRBJ1-5; TRBD1 matches at 8 bases. V was pared by 5 bases and J by 7 bases, with 10 bases of the junction left unmatched. This CDR3 has 15 residues. CDR1 MNHNS and CDR2 SASEGT come from the germline V gene. CDR3 in DNA: TGTGCCAGCAGTACGGGACAGGCCTATGGGCAGCCCCAGCATTTT. Translating it yields CASSTGQAYGQPQHF.

There are many counts of this clonotype. V and J are TRBV5-1 and TRBJ2-7, with D perhaps being TRBD1 or TRBD2 (5 bases each). The CDR3 is 14 amino acids. The germline V gene has CDR1 SGHRS and CDR2 YFSETQ. Between the trimmed V and J ends, which lost 2 bases and 2 bases, there was a span of 11 bases. CDR3 sequence: CASSFGGGTYEQYF. The CDR3 bases are TGCGCCAGCAGCTTTGGTGGGGGAACCTACGAGCAGTACTTC.

This clonotype has at least ten counts. One end of the junction is discordant with germline, which a read error may explain. The chain recombines TRBV5-1 with TRBJ2-3, with 8 bases that match TRBD2. This CDR3 is built from 12 residues. From germline, CDR1 is SGHRS and CDR2 YFSETQ. The CDR3 region has the DNA TGTGCCAGCAGCGGGGGTACAGATACGCAGTATTTT. Residues: CASSGGTDTQYF.

This clonotype turned up a few times. The chain is built from TRBV5-1 and TRBJ2-7; TRBD2 might be the D (5 bases). The CDR3 has 14 residues. Germline V gene data show CDR1 as SGHRS and CDR2 as YFSETQ. Trimming removed 1 base at V and 2 bases at J, with 10 bases between. The CDR3 loop is CASSLQTRAYEQYF. In nucleotides, the CDR3 is TGCGCCAGCAGCTTGCAGACGCGGGCCTACGAGCAGTACTTC.

This chain connects TRBV21-1 to TRBJ2-1. TRBV21-1 is listed as a pseudogene. This CDR3 comprises 16 residues. The CDR3, as DNA: TGTGCCAGCAGCAAAAAACCCGTGAGCTCCTACAATGAGCAGTTCTTC. Protein product: CASSKKPVSSYNEQFF.

A remark on this clonotype: A much larger clonotype is one base distant, so this may be a read error. The genes are TRBV10-2 and TRBJ1-5; 9 bases match TRBD1. In germline, CDR1 is WSHSY, CDR2 SAAADI. The CDR3 is made up of 15 amino acids. The CDR3 is CVSSEQGASNQPQHF. CDR3 sequence (DNA): TGCGTCAGCAGTGAACAGGGGGCTAGCAATCAGCCCCAGCATTTT.

This clonotype was observed a few times. The rearrangement uses TRBV7-9 and TRBJ1-2, with D unclear. Trimming took 1 base from V and 5 from J, leaving 17 bases between them. This CDR3 spans 16 amino acids. Germline V gives CDR1 SEHNR, CDR2 FQNEAQ (reference sequence). CDR3 loop: CASSLGGRPPAYGYTF. Written as DNA, the CDR3 is TGTGCCAGCAGCTTAGGGGGTCGGCCGCCGGCTTATGGCTACACCTTC.

The genes are TRBV5-1 and TRBJ2-7; D is possibly TRBD2 (6 bases). There are 14 residues in the CDR3. Trimming took off 0 bases at V and 6 bases at J, with 13 bases between the two ends. Germline lookup yields CDR1 SGHRS and CDR2 YFSETQ. CDR3: CASSLDSAGGEQYV. CDR3 nucleotides: TGCGCCAGCAGCTTGGACAGCGCCGGGGGCGAGCAGTACGTC.

The chain couples TRBV10-1 to TRBJ1-1; no definite D call. V was shortened by 4 bases and J by 5 bases, with 14 bases between the two germline ends. The CDR3 contains 14 residues. Germline V gene sequence: CDR1 WNHNN, CDR2 SYGVQD (reference sequence). CDR3 sequence reads: CASSVGGSGTEAFF. CDR3 sequence (DNA): TGCGCCAGCAGTGTTGGTGGGTCGGGGACTGAAGCTTTCTTT.

The chain employs TRBV6-5 and TRBJ1-5, with D tentatively TRBD1 (6 bases). CDR3 length: 16 amino acids. The V gene lost 0 bases and the J gene lost 2 bases, with 11 bases spanning the gap. Germline V gene lookup returns CDR1 MNHEY and CDR2 SVGAGI. The chain's CDR3 is CASSYSGGGGNQPQHF. The CDR3 DNA is TGTGCCAGCAGTTACTCAGGGGGAGGGGGCAATCAGCCCCAGCATTTT.

The V and J genes are TRBV15 and TRBJ2-7, with no clear D. This CDR3 has 14 residues. Trimming removed 0 bases at V and 6 bases at J, with 12 bases between. Germline CDR1 LNHNV, CDR2 YYDKDF (reference sequence). CDR3 amino acids: CATSRDFVTGEQYV. In nucleotides, the CDR3 is TGTGCCACCAGCAGAGATTTTGTGACTGGCGAGCAGTACGTC.